One and the same sample provided the 20 T cell receptor beta chains below, sequenced in a study of blood T cell repertoires in COVID-19. Some clones are missing from TCRdb's copy, which holds only in-frame ones; the method was immunoSEQ multiplex PCR. This sample has tens of thousands of clones, with 70% to 90% found just once. The specimen was peripheral blood. The receptors shown here come from a man between 40 and 49 years old with COVID-19, enrolled during active disease.

The rearrangement uses TRBV29-1 and TRBJ1-2, with D possibly TRBD1 on 5 matching bases. V lost 8 bases, J lost 4 bases, and 14 bases lay in between. Germline-derived CDR1 and CDR2 are SQVTM and ANQGSEA. The CDR3 is 12 residues long. The CDR3 bases are TGCAGCTTATGGACACCTACCTATGGCTACACCTTC. Amino acids: CSLWTPTYGYTF. The full variable domain, in which reference TRBV29-1 and TRBJ1-2 provide the parts outside the CDR3, is SAVISQKPSRDICQRGTSLTIQCQVDSQVTMMFWYRQQPGQSLTLIATANQGSEATYESGFVIDKFPISRPNLTFSTLTVSNMSPEDSSIYLCSLWTPTYGYTFGSGTRLTVV.

The V gene is TRBV4-1, the J gene TRBJ2-2; possible D gene TRBD2, 6 bases. CDR3 length: 17 residues. The germline gives CDR1 MGHRA, CDR2 YSYEKL. V was pared by 0 bases and J by 0 bases, with 11 bases between. CDR3 loop: CASSQDTGVANTGELFF. In nucleotides, the CDR3 is TGCGCCAGCAGCCAAGATACGGGGGTCGCGAACACCGGGGAGCTGTTTTTT.

The J gene is TRBJ2-7, the V gene TRBV10-3; a possible D gene is TRBD2 (6 bases). Germline assignment: CDR1 ENHRY and CDR2 SYGVKD. Trimming took off 3 bases at V and 5 bases at J, with 17 bases between the two ends. The CDR3 is 15 residues long. The CDR3 protein is CAISEPGPGVNEQYF. CDR3 nucleotides: TGTGCCATCAGTGAACCGGGACCGGGAGTCAACGAGCAGTACTTC.

This clone has more than one count but fewer than ten. This chain joins TRBV30 and TRBJ2-2, with D unresolved. Trimming took off 4 bases at V and 7 bases at J, with 7 bases between the two ends. Per germline, CDR1 GTSNPN and CDR2 SVGIG (reference sequence). CDR3 size: 11 residues. The CDR3 DNA reads as TGTGCCTGGACCCACTACGGGGAGCTGTTTTTT. This translates into CAWTHYGELFF.

The rearrangement uses TRBV11-2 and TRBJ1-2, with unresolved D. CDR1 and CDR2 from the germline V gene are SGHAT and FQNNGV. This CDR3 spans 13 amino acids. The germline V and J ends were trimmed by 0 bases and 7 bases, with 9 bases remaining between them. The CDR3 region is CASSLDGGPGYTF. The CDR3 region has the DNA TGTGCCAGCAGCTTAGATGGAGGACCTGGCTACACCTTC.

V gene TRBV5-6 combines with J gene TRBJ1-3; possible D gene TRBD1, 5 bases. Per the germline V gene, CDR1 is SGHDT and CDR2 is YYEEEE. CDR3 length equals 14 residues. With 2 bases removed from V and 5 bases from J, the gap between germline ends came to 11 bases. The DNA for the CDR3 is TGTGCCAGCAGCTTCCTCAGGGCTCGAAACACCATATATTTT. Protein sequence: CASSFLRARNTIYF.

About this clone: One end of the junction fails to match germline, which may point to a read error. The chain is built from TRBV5-1 and TRBJ2-5; 7 bases match TRBD1. The germline gives CDR1 SGHRS, CDR2 YFSETQ. The CDR3 covers 15 residues. The CDR3 sequence: CASSLARTGYETRYF. The DNA of the CDR3 is TGCGCCAGCAGCTTGGCTAGGACAGGATATGAGACCCGGTACTTC.

This chain links TRBV28 with TRBJ2-1, with D possibly being TRBD1 (6 bases). The CDR3 has 16 amino acids. V lost 4 bases and J lost 2, with 15 bases in between. CDR1 is MDHEN, CDR2 SYDVKM, per germline. Here the CDR3 reads CASSSRTGSPYNEQFF. The CDR3 DNA reads as TGTGCCAGCAGTTCCCGAACAGGGTCCCCCTACAATGAGCAGTTCTTC.

The chain uses TRBV7-2 and TRBJ2-5; no firm D call. This CDR3 is 14 amino acids long. Germline CDR1 reads SGHTA; CDR2 reads FQGNSA. Trimming stripped 4 bases from V and 4 bases from J, with 13 bases between. In DNA form, the CDR3 reads TGTGCCAGCAGCTCCACTACTTCTCTAGAGACCCAGTACTTC. Translated, it gives CASSSTTSLETQYF. Complete variable domain (other parts from reference TRBV7-2 and TRBJ2-5): GAGVSQSPSNKVTEKGKDVELRCDPISGHTALYWYRQSLGQGLEFLIYFQGNSAPDKSGLPSDRFSAERTGGSVSTLTIQRTQQEDSAVYLCASSSTTSLETQYFGPGTRLLVL.

CDR3 protein: CASSLGGQDTYGYTF. CDR3 DNA sequence: TGCGCCAGCAGCCTGGGGGGACAGGATACCTATGGCTACACCTTC. The J gene is TRBJ1-2, the V gene TRBV4-1, with TRBD1 matching 8 bases. The CDR3 totals 15 residues. Germline V gene lookup returns CDR1 MGHRA and CDR2 YSYEKL. Trimming removed 4 bases from V and 4 bases from J; junction bases left unmatched: 8.

CDR3 nucleotide sequence: TGTGTCAGAAGCGACCGACAGGGGAAGACGAGCAATCAGCCCCAGCATTTT. Residues: CVRSDRQGKTSNQPQHF. The chain joins TRBV7-5 to TRBJ1-5; no DNA check was done on the table's D call, TRBD1. TRBV7-5 is tagged as a pseudogene. The CDR3 spans 17 residues.

This clone came up a few times. J is TRBJ1-3 and V is TRBV30; D unresolved. V was shortened by 1 base and J by 2 bases, with 6 bases between the two germline ends. The CDR3 has 13 amino acids. Germline V gene sequence: CDR1 GTSNPN, CDR2 SVGIG (reference sequence). Written as DNA, the CDR3 is TGTGCCTGGAGTGCCGCGGCTGGAAACACCATATATTTT. It codes for CAWSAAAGNTIYF.

The V and J genes are TRBV28 and TRBJ2-1, with a possible D match to TRBD1 (5 bases). The CDR3 is 14 amino acids. With 6 bases removed from V and 9 bases from J, the gap between germline ends came to 18 bases. The V gene's germline CDR1 is MDHEN and CDR2 SYDVKM. The CDR3 loop reads CASSVLTGRLEQFF. DNA of the CDR3: TGTGCCAGCAGCGTCCTAACAGGTCGTCTTGAGCAGTTCTTC.

The chain links TRBV9 to TRBJ1-1; 8 positions match TRBD1. V was pared by 1 base and J by 7 bases, with 6 bases of the junction left unmatched. Per germline, CDR1 SGDLS and CDR2 YYNGEE. The CDR3 totals 14 residues. CDR3 loop: CASSVQGAESEAFF. CDR3 nucleotide sequence: TGTGCCAGCAGCGTACAGGGGGCGGAGAGTGAAGCTTTCTTT.

The chain employs TRBV6-6 and TRBJ1-1; D is unclear. The CDR3 loop spans 14 amino acids. Germline V gives CDR1 MNHNY, CDR2 SVGAGI (reference sequence). The ends were cut back, 5 bases at V and 7 bases at J, with 17 bases in the middle. The DNA for the CDR3 is TGTGCCAGCAGTCGAACGGCGGCAGATATTGAAGCTTTCTTT. Protein sequence: CASSRTAADIEAFF.

J is TRBJ1-2 and V is TRBV28, with 9 positions matching TRBD1. Germline lookup yields CDR1 MDHEN and CDR2 SYDVKM. The CDR3 contains 15 residues. After removal of 5 bases from V and 4 bases from J, the junction contained 8 bases not matched to a gene. CDR3 DNA sequence: TGTGCCAGCAGTACAGGGGGCGTATTAGGCTATGGCTACACCTTC. This gives the protein CASSTGGVLGYGYTF.

V and J are TRBV7-9 and TRBJ1-2; the match to TRBD1 covers 7 bases. With V trimmed by 5 bases and J by 6 bases, 9 bases remained unmatched. CDR1 and CDR2 (germline): SEHNR, FQNEAQ (reference sequence). This CDR3 region has 14 residues. CDR3 sequence reads: CASSLRQGVDGYTF. In nucleotides, the CDR3 is TGTGCCAGCAGCCTCAGACAGGGAGTGGATGGCTACACCTTC.

The chain has TRBV12-5 and TRBJ2-2; 8 positions agree with TRBD1. The germline gives CDR1 LGHNT, CDR2 FRNRAP. The CDR3 sequence is 16 residues long. Trimming removed 5 bases from V and 4 bases from J; junction bases left unmatched: 9. The CDR3 protein is CASGDTGGPGTGELFF. Here the CDR3 DNA reads TGTGCTAGTGGTGACACAGGGGGTCCGGGCACCGGGGAGCTGTTTTTT.

The gene calls are TRBV12-3 or TRBV12-4 and TRBJ2-7; D uncertain. Between the trimmed V and J ends, which lost 5 bases and 2 bases, there was a span of 7 bases. This CDR3 region has 12 residues. As DNA, the CDR3 is TGTGCCAGCAGTCTCACAACCTACGAGCAGTACTTC. Its translation: CASSLTTYEQYF.

The chain joins TRBV29-1 to TRBJ2-5, with TRBD1 matching over 10 bases. The CDR3 length is 14 residues. The V gene's germline CDR1 is SQVTM and CDR2 ANQGSEA. The V and J ends lost 5 bases and 4 bases, in that order; junction bases with no gene match: 7. The CDR3 coding sequence is TGCAGCGTTACCGGGACAGGGGTGGGAGAGACCCAGTACTTC. Translated, it gives CSVTGTGVGETQYF.